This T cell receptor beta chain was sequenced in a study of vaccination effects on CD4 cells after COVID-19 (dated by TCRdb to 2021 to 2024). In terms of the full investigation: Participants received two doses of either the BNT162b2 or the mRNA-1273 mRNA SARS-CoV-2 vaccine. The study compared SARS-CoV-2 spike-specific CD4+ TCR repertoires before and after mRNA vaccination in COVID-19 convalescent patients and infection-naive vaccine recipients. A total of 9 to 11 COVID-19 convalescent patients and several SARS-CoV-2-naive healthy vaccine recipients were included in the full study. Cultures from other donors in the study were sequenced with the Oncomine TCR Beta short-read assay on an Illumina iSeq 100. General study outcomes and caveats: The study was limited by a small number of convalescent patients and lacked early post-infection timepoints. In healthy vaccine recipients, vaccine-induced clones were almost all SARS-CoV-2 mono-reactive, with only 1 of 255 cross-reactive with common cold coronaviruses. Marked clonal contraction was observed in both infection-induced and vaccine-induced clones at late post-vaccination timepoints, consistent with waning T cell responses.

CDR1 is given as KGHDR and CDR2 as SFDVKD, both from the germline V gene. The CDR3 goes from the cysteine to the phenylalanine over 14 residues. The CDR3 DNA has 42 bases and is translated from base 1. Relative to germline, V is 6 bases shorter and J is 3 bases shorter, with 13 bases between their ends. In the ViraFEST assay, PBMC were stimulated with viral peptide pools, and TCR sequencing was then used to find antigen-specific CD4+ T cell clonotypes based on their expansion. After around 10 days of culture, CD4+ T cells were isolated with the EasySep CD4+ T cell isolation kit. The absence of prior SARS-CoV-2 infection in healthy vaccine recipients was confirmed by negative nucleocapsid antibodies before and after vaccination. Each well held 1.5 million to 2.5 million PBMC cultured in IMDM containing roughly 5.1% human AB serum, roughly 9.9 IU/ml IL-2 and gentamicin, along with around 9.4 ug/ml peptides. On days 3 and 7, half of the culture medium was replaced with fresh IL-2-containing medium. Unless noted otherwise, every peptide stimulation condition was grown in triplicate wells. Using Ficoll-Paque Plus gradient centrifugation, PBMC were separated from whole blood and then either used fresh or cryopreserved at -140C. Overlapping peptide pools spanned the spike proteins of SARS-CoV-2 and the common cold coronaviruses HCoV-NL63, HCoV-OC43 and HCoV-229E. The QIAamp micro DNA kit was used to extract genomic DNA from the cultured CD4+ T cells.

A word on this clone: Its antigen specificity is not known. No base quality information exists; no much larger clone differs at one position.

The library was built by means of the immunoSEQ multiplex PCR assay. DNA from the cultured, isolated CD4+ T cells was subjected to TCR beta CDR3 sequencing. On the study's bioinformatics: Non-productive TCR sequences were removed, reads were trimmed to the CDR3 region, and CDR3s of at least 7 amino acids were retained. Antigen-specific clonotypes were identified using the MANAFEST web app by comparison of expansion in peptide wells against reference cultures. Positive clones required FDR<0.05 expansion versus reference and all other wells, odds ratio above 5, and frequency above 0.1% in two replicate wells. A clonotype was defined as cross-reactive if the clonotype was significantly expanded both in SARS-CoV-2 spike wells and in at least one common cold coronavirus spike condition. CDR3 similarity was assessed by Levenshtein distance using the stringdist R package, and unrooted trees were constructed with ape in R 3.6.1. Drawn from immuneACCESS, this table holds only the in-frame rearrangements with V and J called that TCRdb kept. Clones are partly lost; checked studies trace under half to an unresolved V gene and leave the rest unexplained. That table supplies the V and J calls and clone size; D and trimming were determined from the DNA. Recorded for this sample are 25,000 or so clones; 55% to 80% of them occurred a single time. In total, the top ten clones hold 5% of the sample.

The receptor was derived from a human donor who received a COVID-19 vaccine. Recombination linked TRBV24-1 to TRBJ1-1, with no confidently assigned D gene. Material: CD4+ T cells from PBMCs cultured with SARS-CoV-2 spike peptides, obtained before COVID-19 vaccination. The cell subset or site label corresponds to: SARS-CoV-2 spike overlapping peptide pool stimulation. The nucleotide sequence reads TGTGCCACCAGTCCGGCCGATCGGGACACTGAAGCTTTCTTT. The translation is CATSPADRDTEAFF.